This TCR beta chain was captured by sequencing in a study of cytomegalovirus exposure and HLA in healthy donors. The ends were cut back, 1 base at V and 4 bases at J, with 16 bases in the middle. CDR3 length: 15 residues. The germline gives CDR1 GTSNPN, CDR2 SVGIG (reference sequence). The PCR had 60 Vbeta and 13 Jbeta primers. Sequencing was performed with immunoSEQ multiplex PCR; in TCRdb, only in-frame clones are kept and a portion is missing. The sample has around 160,000 clones, 65% to 80% seen once; the top ten hold 4.7%. Nominally healthy donors provided the samples, though records likely missed some immune exposures. Concerning this clone: What it recognizes is unknown.

Findings and limits, study-wide: Data from an earlier analysis indicated that most TCR beta V segments were productive either about 90% or about 30% of the time. Among CMV-associated TCR beta chains, most appeared HLA-restricted in a later analysis.

Sequenced sample: PBMCs. This TCR derives from a man between 18 and 29 years old in good health and CMV-seropositive. The chain links TRBV30 to TRBJ1-1; D unclear. The CDR3 reads CAWSGAFAATTEAFF. In nucleotides, the CDR3 is TGTGCCTGGAGTGGGGCTTTTGCCGCGACCACTGAAGCTTTCTTT.